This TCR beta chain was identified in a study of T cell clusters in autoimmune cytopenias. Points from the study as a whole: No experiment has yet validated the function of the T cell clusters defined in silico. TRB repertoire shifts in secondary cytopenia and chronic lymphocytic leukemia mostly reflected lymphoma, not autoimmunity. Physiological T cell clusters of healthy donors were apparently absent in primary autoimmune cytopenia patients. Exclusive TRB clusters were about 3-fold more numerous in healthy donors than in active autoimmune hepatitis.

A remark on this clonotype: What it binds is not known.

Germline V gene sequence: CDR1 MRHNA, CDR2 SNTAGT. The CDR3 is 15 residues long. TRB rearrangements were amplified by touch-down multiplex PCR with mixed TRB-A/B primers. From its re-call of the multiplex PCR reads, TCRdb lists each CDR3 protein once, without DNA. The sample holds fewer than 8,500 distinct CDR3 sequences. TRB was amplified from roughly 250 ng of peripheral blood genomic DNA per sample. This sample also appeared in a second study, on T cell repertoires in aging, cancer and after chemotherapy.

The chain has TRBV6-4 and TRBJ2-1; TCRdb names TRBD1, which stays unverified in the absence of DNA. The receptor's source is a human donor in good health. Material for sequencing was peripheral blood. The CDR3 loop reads CASGLGGGATDEQFF.